The 13 T cell receptor beta chains reported below all come from one sample, sequenced in a study of blood T cell repertoires in COVID-19. Assay: immunoSEQ multiplex PCR; the TCRdb copy retains only in-frame clones and omits some. The data show over 150,000 clones, about 86% seen once. What was sequenced was peripheral blood. The receptors were sampled from a woman between 65 and 79 years old with COVID-19, enrolled during active disease.

This chain uses TRBV5-4 with TRBJ1-1; a weak D match, TRBD1 (5 bases). Germline V CDR1 and CDR2: SGHNT, YYREEE (reference sequence). V was cut by 5 bases and J by 6 bases, with 11 bases left in between. This CDR3 is built from 12 residues. Written as DNA, the CDR3 is TGTGCCAGCAGACTGGACACCGCTGAAGCTTTCTTT. It codes for CASRLDTAEAFF.

The chain uses TRBV20-1 and TRBJ2-7; TRBD2 matches at 11 bases. The CDR3 is 14 amino acids. With V trimmed by 4 bases and J by 7 bases, 9 bases remained unmatched. Germline lookup yields CDR1 DFQATT and CDR2 SNEGSKA (reference sequence). CDR3 bases: TGCAGTGCTAATGAGGCGCTAGCGGGAGGTGAGCAGTACTTC. Amino acids: CSANEALAGGEQYF.

The V and J genes are TRBV7-2 and TRBJ2-7; TRBD2 agrees at 8 bases. This CDR3 spans 15 amino acids. Germline loops: CDR1 SGHTA, CDR2 FQGNSA. Trimming cost V 5 bases and J 2 bases; bases outside gene matches: 8. This chain's CDR3 is CASSDRLASAYEQYF. DNA of the CDR3: TGTGCCAGCAGCGATAGACTAGCGAGTGCCTACGAGCAGTACTTC.

The chain carries TRBV25-1 and TRBJ2-7, with 10 bases aligning to TRBD1. This CDR3 comprises 15 residues. Germline values: CDR1 MGHDK, CDR2 SYGVNS. Germline trimming cut 1 base from V and 2 bases from J; bases unmatched to any gene: 2. This CDR3 reads CASSELGTGAYEQYF. CDR3 DNA sequence: TGTGCCAGCAGTGAATTAGGGACAGGGGCCTACGAGCAGTACTTC.

J is TRBJ2-1 and V is TRBV28; 11 nucleotides match TRBD2. Germline CDR1 and CDR2: MDHEN and SYDVKM. The length of the CDR3 is 15 residues. The V segment lost 6 bases and the J segment 4 bases; nucleotides outside the gene matches: 5. CDR3 nucleotides: TGTGCCAGCAGACTAACTAGCGGGAGTTACAATGAGCAGTTCTTC. Protein sequence: CASRLTSGSYNEQFF.

The CDR3 loop is CASSYLSGSHEQYF. CDR3 DNA sequence: TGTGCCAGCAGTTACCTATCAGGGTCCCACGAGCAGTACTTC. The gene calls are TRBV6-2 or TRBV6-3 and TRBJ2-7; a weak D match, TRBD1 (5 bases). CDR1 is MNHEY and CDR2 is SVGEGT in the germline V gene. The CDR3 covers 14 residues. V was shortened by 2 bases and J by 5 bases, with 13 bases between the two germline ends.

This chain uses TRBV5-8 with TRBJ2-7, with TRBD1 matching over 8 bases. V dropped 2 bases and J dropped 3; count of bases not matched to a gene: 7. CDR1 is SGHTS and CDR2 is YDEGEE in the germline V gene. The CDR3 covers 15 residues. The CDR3 region is CASSFTDREFYEQYF. In DNA, the CDR3 is TGTGCCAGCAGCTTCACGGACAGGGAATTCTACGAGCAGTACTTC.

The chain links TRBV29-1 to TRBJ2-5, with 11 bases lining up with TRBD1. In germline, CDR1 is SQVTM, CDR2 ANQGSEA. J was trimmed by 4 bases and V by 4 bases; bases with no gene match: 14. The CDR3 is 17 amino acids. The CDR3 coding sequence is TGCAGCGTTGTAGCCGATAATCAGGACAGGGGGCTAGAGACCCAGTACTTC. Translation: CSVVADNQDRGLETQYF.

This clone was seen a handful of times. This chain joins TRBV7-2 and TRBJ1-3, with 9 bases aligning to TRBD1. Germline CDR1 is SGHTA and CDR2 is FQGNSA. Trimming at V came to 5 bases and at J to 3 bases, leaving 5 bases not matched to a gene. The CDR3 spans 15 residues. In DNA form, the CDR3 reads TGTGCCAGCAGCCGGACAGGGGAAAGTGGAAACACCATATATTTT. Amino acid sequence: CASSRTGESGNTIYF.

The chain recombines TRBV18 with TRBJ2-1; TRBD2 agrees at 9 bases. CDR3 length: 16 residues. CDR1 and CDR2 (germline): KGHSH, LQKENI. The V and J ends lost 0 bases and 7 bases, in that order; junction bases with no gene match: 7. The CDR3 reads CASSPPAGGTINEQFF. In DNA, the CDR3 is TGTGCCAGCTCACCACCAGCGGGAGGTACGATAAATGAGCAGTTCTTC.

This clone was observed once. The rearrangement uses TRBV20-1 and TRBJ2-3; 12 bases fit TRBD2. CDR1 is DFQATT, CDR2 SNEGSKA, per germline (reference sequence). The CDR3 totals 15 residues. J lost 2 bases, V lost 3 bases, and 3 bases had no gene match. This chain's CDR3 is CSASGTSGFTDTQYF. DNA for the CDR3: TGCAGTGCTAGTGGGACTAGCGGGTTCACAGATACGCAGTATTTT.

J is TRBJ2-2 and V is TRBV11-2; TRBD2 aligns across 8 bases. Germline V gene data show CDR1 as SGHAT and CDR2 as FQNNGV. The ends lost 6 bases at V and 4 bases at J; junction bases unmatched: 10. This CDR3 has 16 amino acids. The CDR3 coding sequence is TGTGCCAGCAGATCGCCCAATAGCGGGGCCACCGGGGAGCTGTTTTTT. Translating it yields CASRSPNSGATGELFF. Filled out from reference TRBV11-2 and TRBJ2-2, the complete variable domain reads EAGVAQSPRYKIIEKRQSVAFWCNPISGHATLYWYQQILGQGPKLLIQFQNNGVVDDSQLPKDRFSAERLKGVDSTLKIQPAKLEDSAVYLCASRSPNSGATGELFFGEGSRLTVL.

The chain joins TRBV2 to TRBJ1-5; a possible D gene is TRBD1 (6 bases). Deletions cut 8 bases from V and 6 bases from J, with 11 bases between. The CDR3 covers 12 residues. Germline CDR1 SNHLY, CDR2 FYNNEI. The CDR3 region has the DNA TGTGCCAGCTCAGGGGATGCTCAGCCCCAGCATTTT. Amino acid sequence: CASSGDAQPQHF.